A selection of T cell receptor beta chains follows, all from one sample in a study of blood T cell repertoires in COVID-19. Assay used: immunoSEQ multiplex PCR; TCRdb lists only in-frame clones, some missing. This table has hundreds of thousands of clones, around 87% appearing once. Sample: PBMCs or T cells enriched from blood (not recorded which). The receptors were gathered from a man aged 30 to 45 who had recovered from COVID-19. The CDR3 runs from the conserved cysteine through the conserved F or W. The D gene is left open where the match is weak. Only some rows state a clone size, as once, few, many or a class for expanded clones.

v_gene	d_gene	abundance	j_gene	CDR3aa	CDR3nt
TRBV10-3	TRBD2	NA	TRBJ2-7	CAIRGREASYEQYF	TGTGCCATCAGGGGGCGGGAGGCATCCTACGAGCAGTACTTC
TRBV29-1	NA	NA	TRBJ1-1	CSVITGTTNTEAFF	TGCAGCGTTATAACCGGGACAACGAACACTGAAGCTTTCTTT
TRBV5-1	TRBD1	NA	TRBJ2-7	CASSLGPLGGNSYEQYF	TGCGCCAGCAGCTTGGGCCCCCTAGGGGGCAACTCCTACGAGCAGTACTTC
TRBV6-5	NA	NA	TRBJ2-4	CASSLGGIKNIQYF	TGTGCCAGCAGCCTGGGGGGTATCAAAAACATTCAGTACTTC
TRBV2	NA	NA	TRBJ2-1	CASSEEPSSYNEQFF	TGTGCCAGCAGTGAAGAACCGAGCTCCTACAATGAGCAGTTCTTC
TRBV11-3	NA	NA	TRBJ2-7	CASSLDGAGEYEQYF	TGTGCCAGCAGCTTAGACGGAGCGGGCGAGTACGAGCAGTACTTC
TRBV3-1/TRBV3-2	TRBD1	once	TRBJ1-5	CARYLGTGAGYQPQHF	TGTGCCAGATATCTGGGGACAGGGGCCGGGTATCAGCCCCAGCATTTT
TRBV4-1	TRBD1	NA	TRBJ2-2	CASSQPTGMSTGELFF	TGCGCCAGCAGCCAACCGACAGGGATGTCCACCGGGGAGCTGTTTTTT
TRBV7-2	NA	once	TRBJ1-3	CASSLAQGPLVGTIYF	TGTGCCAGCAGCTTAGCTCAGGGGCCCTTGGTCGGCACCATATATTTT
TRBV28	NA	NA	TRBJ1-1	CASKEGDTEAFF	TGTGCCAGCAAAGAGGGGGACACTGAAGCTTTCTTT
TRBV10-3	NA	NA	TRBJ1-5	CATSSRDQPQHF	TGTGCCACCAGCTCCAGGGATCAGCCCCAGCATTTT
TRBV20-1	TRBD2	NA	TRBJ2-3	CSASGLAGQIDTQYF	TGCAGTGCTAGTGGTCTAGCGGGACAAATAGATACGCAGTATTTT
TRBV27	TRBD1	NA	TRBJ1-5	CASSWTGEGNQPQHF	TGTGCCAGCAGCTGGACAGGGGAAGGCAATCAGCCCCAGCATTTT
TRBV28	TRBD1	NA	TRBJ1-5	CATLDGGDRDVNPQHF	TGTGCCACCCTTGACGGGGGGGACAGGGACGTCAATCCCCAGCATTTT
TRBV4-1	NA	once	TRBJ2-3	CASSQGTVTSTDTQYF	TGCGCCAGCAGCCAAGGAACCGTAACTAGCACAGATACGCAGTATTTT
TRBV5-1	NA	NA	TRBJ1-6	CASSLLFDSPLHF	TGCGCCAGCAGCTTGTTATTCGATTCACCCCTCCACTTT